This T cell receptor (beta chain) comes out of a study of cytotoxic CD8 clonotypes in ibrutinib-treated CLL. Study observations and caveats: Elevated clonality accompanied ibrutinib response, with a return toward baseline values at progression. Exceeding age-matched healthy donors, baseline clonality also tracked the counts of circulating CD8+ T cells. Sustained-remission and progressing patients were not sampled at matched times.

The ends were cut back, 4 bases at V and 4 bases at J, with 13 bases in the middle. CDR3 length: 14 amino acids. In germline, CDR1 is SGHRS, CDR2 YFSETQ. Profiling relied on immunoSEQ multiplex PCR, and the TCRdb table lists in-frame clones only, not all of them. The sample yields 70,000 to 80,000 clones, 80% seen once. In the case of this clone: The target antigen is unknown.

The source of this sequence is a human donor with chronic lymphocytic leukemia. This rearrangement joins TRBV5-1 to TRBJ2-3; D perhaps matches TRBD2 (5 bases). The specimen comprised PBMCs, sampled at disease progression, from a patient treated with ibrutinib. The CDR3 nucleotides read TGCGCCAGCAGCAGCCTTTTGGAGGCAGATACGCAGTATTTT. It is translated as CASSSLLEADTQYF.